This is a list of T cell receptor beta chains from one sample in a study of OX40 agonist ivuxolimab in advanced cancers. TCRdb keeps only in-frame clones here, not all; method: immunoSEQ multiplex PCR. This sample yields about 48,000 clones, of which approximately 88% are seen a single time; 1.1% belongs to the top ten. The material was CD4+ or CD8+ T cells sorted from blood, obtained in a trial of the OX40 agonist ivuxolimab. The receptor source for this set is an adult with an advanced solid tumor such as melanoma, head and neck, liver or kidney cancer. CDR3s include the opening cysteine and the closing phenylalanine or tryptophan. D genes are given only for firm matches. The size entry is marked missing in some rows and otherwise reads once, few, many or a size class.

TRBD1	.	TRBV4-1	15	TRBJ2-1	TGCGCCAGCAGCCAAGAATCACAGGGGGCGCGCGAGCAGTTCTTC	CASSQESQGAREQFF
.	.	TRBV7-2	13	TRBJ2-2	TGTGCCAGCAGCCCAAGGTGGGCCGGGGAGCTGTTTTTT	CASSPRWAGELFF
TRBD2	once	TRBV4-1	16	TRBJ2-1	TGCGCCAGCAGCCCGCAGACTAGCGGGGGGGGGAATGAGCAGTTCTTC	CASSPQTSGGGNEQFF
.	.	TRBV27	13	TRBJ2-7	TGTGCCAGCAGTTTTACAGGGAAGTACGAGCAGTACTTC	CASSFTGKYEQYF
TRBD1	.	TRBV25-1	14	TRBJ1-2	TGTGCCAGCAGTGAGGGCAGGGGGGACTATGGCTACACCTTC	CASSEGRGDYGYTF
.	.	TRBV6-5	12	TRBJ1-6	TGTGCCAGCAGTTATAGGTATTCACCCCTCCACTTT	CASSYRYSPLHF
TRBD1	few	TRBV6-1	15	TRBJ1-5	TGTGCCAGCACCCCTGGACAGGGATGGGATCAGCCCCAGCATTTT	CASTPGQGWDQPQHF
.	.	TRBV7-2	15	TRBJ1-5	TGTGCCAGCAGCTTGGTAGGGGAGAGGAATCAGCCCCAGCATTTT	CASSLVGERNQPQHF
.	once	TRBV12-1	10	TRBJ2-7	TGTGCCAGCAGCTTAACTGAGCAGTACTTC	CASSLTEQYF
.	.	TRBV19	14	TRBJ2-4	TGTGCCAGTACCGAGGACAGAGCCAAAAACATTCAGTACTTC	CASTEDRAKNIQYF
.	.	TRBV19	16	TRBJ2-3	TGTGCCAGTAGCCTGGGCACAGTGAGGGGCACAGATACGCAGTATTTT	CASSLGTVRGTDTQYF
.	.	TRBV10-3	17	TRBJ2-6	TGTGCCATCAGTGATTCAGGGATCCGCTCTGGGGCCAACGTCCTGACTTTC	CAISDSGIRSGANVLTF
TRBD1	.	TRBV6-5	14	TRBJ2-2	TGTGCCAGCAGAATTCCAGGGGGCCCCGGGGAGCTGTTTTTT	CASRIPGGPGELFF
.	.	TRBV27	14	TRBJ2-7	TGTGCCAGCACCCCTCGCGGGATCCCAAACGAGCAGTACTTC	CASTPRGIPNEQYF
TRBD2	.	TRBV20-1	11	TRBJ2-1	TGCAGTGCTAGTCGGGGGGGCGAGCAGTTCTTC	CSASRGGEQFF
TRBD2	.	TRBV4-1	17	TRBJ2-1	TGCGCCAGCAGCCATGACCTAGCGGGCAGGGGTGACAATGAGCAGTTCTTC	CASSHDLAGRGDNEQFF
.	.	TRBV4-3	16	TRBJ2-1	TGCGCCAGCAGCCCGAACGCTTTTCGCCCCTACAATGAGCAGTTCTTC	CASSPNAFRPYNEQFF
TRBD1	.	TRBV10-2	12	TRBJ1-2	TGCGCCAGCAGCCCTACAGGGGGCGGCTACACCTTC	CASSPTGGGYTF
.	.	TRBV28	14	TRBJ1-3	TGTGCCACCTTGGGGGGGATGGGTGGAAACACCATATATTTT	CATLGGMGGNTIYF
.	.	TRBV4-2	11	TRBJ1-4	TGTGCCAGCAGCCAAGAGGGGGTACTGTTTTTT	CASSQEGVLFF
TRBD1	.	TRBV11-2	15	TRBJ2-1	TGTGCCAGCAGCTCCAACAGGGGGCGGAATTATGAGCAGTTCTTC	CASSSNRGRNYEQFF